Listed below are T cell receptor beta chains from one sample, sequenced in a study of tumor-infiltrating lymphocytes in primary liver carcinoma. From the multiplex PCR reads, TCRdb called clonotypes with MiXCR, one entry per CDR3 protein. The repertoire consists of about 180,000 distinct CDR3 sequences, with over 45% occurring once and the leading ten covering about 72%. Sequences were obtained from peripheral blood. These TCRs come from a man between 40 and 49 years old with primary liver carcinoma and hepatitis B virus infection. Each CDR3 is given with its conserved first and last residue. The D gene is left open where the match is weak. Expanded clones get a size class; other rows say once, few or many, or leave the size out.

TRBD2 | TRBJ2-1 | TRBV7-9 | - | CASSLTSTSGRGNEQFF | TGTGCCAGCAGCTTAACCTCGACTAGCGGGAGGGGTAATGAGCAGTTCTTC
- | TRBJ2-1 | TRBV5-4 | - | CASSLRDPSYNEQFF | TGTGCCAGCAGCCTCCGGGATCCCTCCTACAATGAGCAGTTCTTC
TRBD1 | TRBJ2-7 | TRBV5-1 | - | CASSLRTGTSEQYF | TGCGCCAGCAGCCTCCGGACAGGGACGAGCGAGCAGTACTTC
- | TRBJ1-2 | TRBV20-1 | - | CSARGWELREGYTF | TGCAGTGCTAGAGGCTGGGAACTCCGCGAGGGCTACACCTTC
- | TRBJ2-7 | TRBV10-3 | - | CAISESTPTPGARDEQYF | TGTGCCATCAGTGAGTCGACTCCCACCCCCGGGGCTCGGGACGAGCAGTACTTC
- | TRBJ2-1 | TRBV11-3 | many | CASSSTLAASANEQFF | TGTGCCAGCAGCTCTACTTTAGCGGCCAGTGCGAATGAGCAGTTCTTC
TRBD2 | TRBJ2-1 | TRBV11-1 | - | CASSLLGTGGTNEEFF | TGTGCCAGCAGCTTACTAGGGACGGGGGGTACCAATGAGGAGTTCTTC
- | TRBJ2-1 | TRBV11-2 | - | CATSSAQRFNEEFF | TGTGCCACCAGCAGTGCCCAGCGGTTCAATGAGGAGTTCTTC
- | TRBJ2-1 | TRBV4-1 | - | CASSQGGLTYNKQFF | TGCGCCAGCAGCCAAGGAGGACTTACTTACAATAAGCAGTTCTTC
- | TRBJ2-5 | TRBV28 | - | CASSSGGEETQYF | TGTGCCAGCAGTTCAGGCGGGGAAGAGACCCAGTACTTC
- | TRBJ2-3 | TRBV12-3/TRBV12-4 | - | CASTQGLSADTQYF | TGTGCCAGCACTCAGGGTTTGTCCGCAGATACGCAGTATTTT
- | TRBJ2-1 | TRBV11-1 | - | CASAGGGPPINEQFF | TGTGCCAGTGCCGGGGGCGGGCCCCCCATCAATGAGCAGTTCTTC
- | TRBJ2-1 | TRBV5-4 | few | CASGEAFYNEQFF | TGTGCCAGCGGCGAGGCGTTTTACAATGAGCAGTTCTTC
TRBD2 | TRBJ2-3 | TRBV12-3/TRBV12-4 | - | CASNRLAGGTDTRYF | TGTGCCAGCAACCGACTAGCGGGAGGCACAGATACGCGGTATTTT
TRBD1 | TRBJ2-7 | TRBV4-2 | - | CASSLRDRGSYEQYF | TGTGCCAGCAGCCTGCGGGACAGGGGCTCCTACGAGCAGTACTTC
- | TRBJ2-6 | TRBV11-2 | - | CASSRRTGFVSGVNVLSF | TGTGCCAGCAGCCGACGAACAGGGTTTGTGTCTGGGGTCAACGTCCTGAGTTTC
- | TRBJ2-1 | TRBV29-1 | - | CSAQSRGEVINEQFF | TGCAGCGCGCAGTCGAGGGGGGAGGTGATCAATGAGCAGTTCTTC
- | TRBJ1-1 | TRBV6-1 | - | CAGGNTKAFF | TGTGCCGGGGGGAACACTAAAGCTTTCTTT
- | TRBJ2-3 | TRBV11-2 | - | CGNSLDPERSKRDTQYF | TGTGGCAACAGCTTAGATCCGGAGCGGTCGAAGAGAGATACGCAGTATTTT
- | TRBJ2-1 | TRBV4-2 | few | CASSPLIAAYNEQFF | TGTGCCAGCAGCCCCTTAATAGCGGCGTACAATGAGCAGTTCTTC
- | TRBJ2-3 | TRBV4-2 | - | CFSSQTTDTQYF | TGTTTCAGCAGCCAGACTACAGATACGCAGTATTTT
TRBD1 | TRBJ2-7 | TRBV29-1 | - | CSVGAGTGDYEQYF | TGCAGCGTTGGGGCCGGGACAGGGGACTACGAGCAGTACTTC
- | TRBJ1-1 | TRBV11-2 | many | CASSLDRNTEAFF | TGTGCCAGCAGCCTAGACAGAAACACTGAAGCTTTCTTT
TRBD1 | TRBJ2-3 | TRBV11-2 | - | CASSLGQGRDTQYF | TGTGCCAGCAGCCTGGGACAGGGCAGAGATACGCAGTATTTT
TRBD1 | TRBJ2-4 | TRBV6-5 | once | CASRRTGTGENTQYF | TGTGCCAGCAGGAGGACCGGGACAGGGGAAAACACACAGTACTTC
- | TRBJ2-5 | TRBV11-2 | many | CASSDAEAQYF | TGTGCCAGCAGCGATGCTGAGGCCCAGTACTTC
TRBD1 | TRBJ1-1 | TRBV5-5 | few | CASSPWTGTAEAFF | TGTGCCAGCAGCCCATGGACAGGGACCGCTGAAGCTTTCTTT
TRBD1 | TRBJ2-3 | TRBV5-4 | - | CASSRDRARDTQYF | TGTGCCAGCAGCCGGGACAGGGCTAGAGATACGCAGTATTTT
- | TRBJ2-4 | TRBV28 | - | CASTGSLNIQYF | TGTGCCAGCACGGGTAGTTTAAACATTCAGTACTTC
TRBD1 | TRBJ2-3 | TRBV11-2 | once | CARSNRTGGFTDTQYF | TGTGCCCGCAGCAACCGGACAGGGGGATTCACGGATACGCAGTATTTT
- | TRBJ2-5 | TRBV5-4 | few | CASSLAWTEETQYF | TGTGCCAGCAGCTTGGCCTGGACAGAAGAGACCCAGTACTTC
TRBD1 | TRBJ1-5 | TRBV6-5 | - | CASRPAPGQSNQPQHF | TGTGCCAGCAGACCTGCCCCGGGACAGTCCAATCAGCCCCAGCATTTT
- | TRBJ2-4 | TRBV2 | few | CASSAGGERLAKNIQYF | TGTGCCAGCAGTGCCGGAGGGGAACGGCTAGCCAAAAACATTCAGTACTTC
- | TRBJ1-6 | TRBV30 | - | CACTRPGKNSPLHF | TGTGCCTGTACCAGACCGGGAAAAAATTCACCCCTCCACTTT
TRBD2 | TRBJ2-1 | TRBV10-3 | - | CAISESVSTGGPNEQFF | TGTGCCATCAGTGAGTCGGTTTCGACGGGAGGCCCTAATGAGCAGTTCTTC
- | TRBJ2-3 | TRBV12-3/TRBV12-4 | - | CASSLSGPDAQYF | TGTGCCAGCAGTTTGTCGGGACCAGATGCGCAGTATTTT
- | TRBJ1-4 | TRBV6-5 | - | CASSDSSRLDNEKLFF | TGTGCCAGCAGTGACTCCTCGAGGCTTGATAATGAAAAACTGTTTTTT
TRBD1 | TRBJ2-7 | TRBV11-2 | - | CASSRTGGRSYEQCF | TGTGCCAGCAGTCGGACAGGGGGCAGGAGTTACGAGCAGTGCTTC
- | TRBJ1-4 | TRBV28 | - | CASSLRGDAEKLFF | TGTGCCAGCAGTTTACGGGGGGACGCTGAAAAACTGTTTTTT
TRBD1 | TRBJ2-7 | TRBV4-1 | - | CASSQAGLRSRGTYEQYF | TGCGCCAGCAGCCAAGCAGGACTCAGGTCCAGGGGGACCTACGAGCAGTACTTC